Presented here are 23 T cell receptor beta chains from one specimen sequenced in a study of T-cell memory formation after mild COVID-19. Via MiXCR, TCRdb re-called the 5' RACE reads, giving one row per CDR3 protein. This sample has under 250,000 distinct CDR3 sequences, with about 10% found just once. The sequenced material came from PBMCs or a T cell subset sorted from them (not recorded which). The origin of the receptors is a man aged 18 to 35 who had mild COVID-19 (a few samples of this study predate the infection). Cell type and time point are not known.

This clonotype was counted only a few times. V is TRBV3-1 and J is TRBJ2-5; D is unresolved. V was clipped by 1 base and J by 3 bases, with 6 bases between them. This CDR3 is 13 amino acids long. In germline, CDR1 is LGHDT, CDR2 YNNKEL (reference sequence). The CDR3 DNA is TGTGCCAGCAGCCAAGTCATCGAAGAGACCCAGTACTTC. Protein: CASSQVIEETQYF.

This clonotype was recorded many times. The chain has TRBV12-3 or TRBV12-4 and TRBJ2-5; TRBD2 matches 10 bases. The V gene end was trimmed by 4 bases and the J gene end by 1 base; junction bases not matched to a gene: 3. This CDR3 is built from 15 residues. In DNA, the CDR3 is TGTGCCAGCAGTTCTTCTAGCGGGGGCCAAGAGACCCAGTACTTC. It encodes CASSSSSGGQETQYF.

The V gene is TRBV6-5, the J gene TRBJ2-7, with 8 bases matching TRBD1. CDR3 size: 15 residues. The germline V gene encodes CDR1 MNHEY and CDR2 SVGAGI. The V and J ends lost 5 bases and 2 bases, in that order; junction bases with no gene match: 8. CDR3 protein: CASSRSSGQAYEQYF. The CDR3 DNA reads as TGTGCCAGCAGTCGATCTTCGGGACAGGCCTACGAGCAGTACTTC.

This clonotype has a count of ten or more. The chain combines TRBV5-1 with TRBJ2-7; tentatively, D is TRBD2 (5 bases). V gave up 0 bases and J gave up 6 bases, with 13 bases separating them. Germline loops: CDR1 SGHRS, CDR2 YFSETQ. The CDR3 runs to 14 residues. The CDR3 protein is CASSLVPGSGEQYF. As DNA, the CDR3 is TGCGCCAGCAGCTTGGTGCCGGGGTCGGGCGAGCAGTACTTC.

Concerning this clonotype: At one of its ends the junction is not consistent with the germline gene, which may arise from a read error. V usage is TRBV3-1 and J usage is TRBJ1-1; no clear D gene. The CDR3 is 12 amino acids. Germline CDR1 reads LGHDT; CDR2 reads YNNKEL (reference sequence). The CDR3 bases are TGTGCCAGCAGCCTGGCAGGCGCTGAAGCTTTATTT. It yields the protein CASSLAGAEALF.

This clonotype appeared many times. The chain employs TRBV7-2 and TRBJ1-2, with D unclear. The CDR3 has 12 amino acids. Germline loops: CDR1 SGHTA, CDR2 FQGNSA. Trimming removed 1 base from V and 4 bases from J, with 4 bases in between. CDR3 coding DNA: TGTGCCAGCAGCTTAGAGACCTATGGCTACACCTTC. It codes for CASSLETYGYTF.

The chain recombines TRBV28 with TRBJ1-1, with a tentative D call TRBD1 (6 bases). Trimming shortened V by 6 bases and J by 5 bases, and 10 bases separated the two germline ends. Germline CDR1 and CDR2: MDHEN and SYDVKM. The CDR3 extends over 12 amino acids. In DNA, the CDR3 is TGTGCCAGCAGACCCCAGGGGACTGAAGCTTTCTTT. As protein: CASRPQGTEAFF.

Only a few counts were recorded for this clonotype. The chain employs TRBV2 and TRBJ2-7; a weak D match, TRBD2 (6 bases). The CDR3 loop spans 13 amino acids. Germline CDR1 and CDR2: SNHLY and FYNNEI. V was cut by 7 bases and J by 6 bases, with 16 bases left in between. In nucleotides, the CDR3 is TGTGCCAGCAAACCCGGGGAGGTTGGCGAGCAGTACTTC. It yields the protein CASKPGEVGEQYF.

This clonotype was recorded at least ten times. The CDR3: CASSLRSNQPQHF. Here the CDR3 DNA reads TGTGCCAGCAGCTTAAGGTCAAATCAGCCCCAGCATTTT. This chain connects TRBV7-2 to TRBJ1-5; no clear D gene. V was cut by 2 bases and J by 4 bases, with 6 bases left in between. There are 13 residues in the CDR3. CDR1 SGHTA and CDR2 FQGNSA come from the germline V gene.

The J gene is TRBJ1-5, the V gene TRBV6-5; D is perhaps TRBD1 (5 bases). The germline V gene encodes CDR1 MNHEY and CDR2 SVGAGI. Trimming removed 7 bases at V and 1 base at J, with 11 bases between. This CDR3 is 14 amino acids long. In DNA form, the CDR3 reads TGTGCCAGCAATCAGGGTGGGAGCAATCAGCCCCAGCATTTT. This translates into CASNQGGSNQPQHF.

Only one count was recorded for this clonotype. The chain links TRBV7-2 to TRBJ2-3; a weak D match, TRBD1 (6 bases). CDR1 SGHTA and CDR2 FQGNSA come from the germline V gene. The CDR3 consists of 13 residues. V lost 4 bases and J 7 bases, leaving 12 bases between the germline ends. This CDR3 is CASSSGTGNTQYF. The CDR3 DNA follows: TGTGCCAGCAGCTCCGGCACAGGGAATACGCAGTATTTT. The full variable domain, completed using reference TRBV7-2 and TRBJ2-3, is GAGVSQSPSNKVTEKGKDVELRCDPISGHTALYWYRQSLGQGLEFLIYFQGNSAPDKSGLPSDRFSAERTGGSVSTLTIQRTQQEDSAVYLCASSSGTGNTQYFGPGTRLTVL.

This clonotype occurred many times. The chain joins TRBV7-9 to TRBJ2-3, with TRBD2 as a possible D gene (5 bases). The germline CDR1 and CDR2 sequences are SEHNR and FQNEAQ (reference sequence). The CDR3 covers 13 residues. V was pared by 7 bases and J by 2 bases, with 10 bases between. CDR3 coding DNA: TGTGCCAGCACCCAGACTACCACAGATACGCAGTATTTT. This encodes CASTQTTTDTQYF.

This clonotype was counted a few times. This rearrangement joins TRBV12-3 or TRBV12-4 to TRBJ2-7; D possibly corresponds to TRBD1 (5 bases). The CDR3 consists of 16 residues. The ends were cut back, 5 bases at V and 0 bases at J, with 17 bases in the middle. DNA of the CDR3: TGTGCCAGCAGTCAGGGTGTAGGACGGAGCTCCTACGAGCAGTACTTC. This codes for CASSQGVGRSSYEQYF.

The chain recombines TRBV5-1 with TRBJ1-6; D is ambiguous. This CDR3 comprises 14 residues. Germline CDR1 SGHRS, CDR2 YFSETQ. V gave up 0 bases and J gave up 8 bases, with 9 bases separating them. CDR3 region: CASSLDREHSPLHF. The CDR3 DNA sequence: TGCGCCAGCAGCTTGGATCGGGAGCATTCACCCCTCCACTTT.

The rearrangement links TRBV5-1 to TRBJ1-1; no definite D call. Per germline, CDR1 SGHRS and CDR2 YFSETQ. V gave up 0 bases and J gave up 1 base, with 7 bases separating them. The CDR3 spans 14 residues. CDR3 DNA sequence: TGCGCCAGCAGCTTGGCGGCCAGGAACACTGAAGCTTTCTTT. Amino acids: CASSLAARNTEAFF.

The rearrangement links TRBV10-3 to TRBJ2-6; tentatively, D is TRBD2 (6 bases). Trimming took off 3 bases at V and 5 bases at J, with 17 bases between the two ends. Germline V lookup: CDR1 ENHRY, CDR2 SYGVKD. The CDR3 has 17 amino acids. CDR3 DNA: TGTGCCATCAGTGATTTCTGGGGGGACGCCCGGGCCAACGTCCTGACTTTC. Protein: CAISDFWGDARANVLTF.

The rearrangement links TRBV13 to TRBJ1-6; D call uncertain. Trimming shortened V by 3 bases and J by 12 bases, and 18 bases separated the two germline ends. Germline V gene lookup returns CDR1 PRHDT and CDR2 FYEKMQ (reference sequence). The CDR3 is made up of 15 amino acids. CDR3 sequence reads: CASSLVGSLGEPLHF. In nucleotides, the CDR3 is TGTGCCAGCAGCTTGGTGGGAAGCTTGGGAGAACCCCTCCACTTT. Variable domain in full (rest from reference TRBV13 and TRBJ1-6): AAGVIQSPRHLIKEKRETATLKCYPIPRHDTVYWYQQGPGQDPQFLISFYEKMQSDKGSIPDRFSAQQFSDYHSELNMSSLELGDSALYFCASSLVGSLGEPLHFGNGTRLTVT.

Only a few counts were recorded for this clonotype. V and J are TRBV2 and TRBJ2-5; D unresolved. Trimming took off 3 bases at V and 2 bases at J, with 7 bases between the two ends. Germline CDR1 SNHLY, CDR2 FYNNEI. The CDR3 consists of 13 residues. This chain's CDR3 is CASSDRLQETQYF. The CDR3 DNA reads as TGTGCCAGCAGTGATCGGCTGCAAGAGACCCAGTACTTC. Filled out from reference TRBV2 and TRBJ2-5, the complete variable domain reads EPEVTQTPSHQVTQMGQEVILRCVPISNHLYFYWYRQILGQKVEFLVSFYNNEISEKSEIFDDQFSVERPDGSNFTLKIRSTKLEDSAMYFCASSDRLQETQYFGPGTRLLVL.

The sample holds many counts of this clonotype. This sequence joins TRBV4-1 and TRBJ1-5, with 8 positions matching TRBD1. Germline V lookup: CDR1 MGHRA, CDR2 YSYEKL. CDR3 length: 15 residues. J gave up 2 bases and V 3 bases, and 3 bases lay outside the gene matches. The CDR3 here is CASSQPGQGNQPQHF. In nucleotides, the CDR3 is TGCGCCAGCAGCCAGCCGGGACAGGGCAATCAGCCCCAGCATTTT.

In its sample, this clonotype was seen a few times. This chain links TRBV20-1 with TRBJ1-4, with D tentatively TRBD1 (5 bases). Germline loops: CDR1 DFQATT, CDR2 SNEGSKA (reference sequence). Trimming took 5 bases from V and 4 from J, leaving 11 bases between them. This CDR3 is 13 amino acids long. DNA of the CDR3: TGCAGTGCTCCAGGGTATTATAATGAAAAACTGTTTTTT. Amino acids: CSAPGYYNEKLFF.

This clonotype has just a few counts. J is TRBJ2-7 and V is TRBV12-3 or TRBV12-4, with D possibly TRBD1 on 5 matching bases. Trimming left V 2 bases short and J 0 bases short, with 8 bases between. CDR3 length equals 14 residues. The CDR3 spells CASSLQGSSYEQYV. Here the CDR3 DNA reads TGTGCCAGCAGTTTACAGGGCAGCTCCTACGAGCAGTACGTC.

The chain couples TRBV5-1 to TRBJ2-3; 12 bases agree with TRBD2. The V and J ends lost 4 bases and 2 bases, in that order; junction bases with no gene match: 5. The CDR3 length is 16 residues. CDR1 is SGHRS, CDR2 YFSETQ, per germline. In nucleotides, the CDR3 is TGCGCCAGCAGCCTTGGACTAGCGGGGACCACAGATACGCAGTATTTT. Protein: CASSLGLAGTTDTQYF.

In this sample, this clonotype turned up a few times. The chain carries TRBV7-2 and TRBJ2-2, with TRBD1 as a possible D gene (5 bases). Germline lookup yields CDR1 SGHTA and CDR2 FQGNSA. This CDR3 is built from 14 residues. V dropped 8 bases and J dropped 4 bases, with 14 bases sitting between them. CDR3 protein: CASRPGFGTGELFF. CDR3 DNA sequence: TGTGCCAGCCGGCCAGGGTTCGGCACCGGGGAGCTGTTTTTT.